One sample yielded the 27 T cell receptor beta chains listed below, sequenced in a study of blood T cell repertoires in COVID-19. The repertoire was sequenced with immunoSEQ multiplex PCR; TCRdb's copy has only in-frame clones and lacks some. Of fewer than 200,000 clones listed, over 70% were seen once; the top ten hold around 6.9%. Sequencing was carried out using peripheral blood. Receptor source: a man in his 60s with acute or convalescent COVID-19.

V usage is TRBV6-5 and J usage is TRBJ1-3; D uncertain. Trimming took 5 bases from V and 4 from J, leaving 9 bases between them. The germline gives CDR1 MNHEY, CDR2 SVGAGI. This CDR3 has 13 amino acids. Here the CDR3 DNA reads TGTGCCAGCAGTAGGAGCGGAGGAAACACCATATATTTT. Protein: CASSRSGGNTIYF.

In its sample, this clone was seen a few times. The CDR3 nucleotides read TGTGCCTCCTCCCAACAGGGCTCTGGGGCCAACGTCCTGACTTTC. Protein: CASSQQGSGANVLTF. The V call is TRBV6-5, the J call TRBJ2-6; possibly TRBD1 for D (6 bases). Trimming stripped 11 bases from V and 0 bases from J, with 14 bases between. The CDR3 contains 15 residues. Germline V lookup: CDR1 MNHEY, CDR2 SVGAGI.

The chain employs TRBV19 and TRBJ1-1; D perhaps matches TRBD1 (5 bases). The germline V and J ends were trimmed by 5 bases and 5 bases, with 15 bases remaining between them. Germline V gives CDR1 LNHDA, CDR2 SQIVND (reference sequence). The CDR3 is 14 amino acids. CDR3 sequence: CASSFEGRATEAFF. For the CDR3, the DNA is TGTGCCAGTAGTTTCGAGGGGAGGGCAACTGAAGCTTTCTTT.

CDR3 region: CASTMGGQFYGYTF. The CDR3 DNA sequence: TGTGCCAGCACCATGGGGGGACAGTTCTATGGCTACACCTTC. The rearrangement uses TRBV28 and TRBJ1-2; 7 bases agree with TRBD1. J lost 4 bases, V lost 7 bases, and 9 bases had no gene match. CDR3 length: 14 amino acids. CDR1 is MDHEN, CDR2 SYDVKM, per germline.

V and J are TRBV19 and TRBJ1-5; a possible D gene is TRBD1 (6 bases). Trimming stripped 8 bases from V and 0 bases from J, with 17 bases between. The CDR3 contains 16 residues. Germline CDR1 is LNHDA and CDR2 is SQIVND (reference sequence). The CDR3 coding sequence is TGTGCCAGTTGTACTTCCGGGACACCTAGCAATCAGCCCCAGCATTTT. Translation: CASCTSGTPSNQPQHF.

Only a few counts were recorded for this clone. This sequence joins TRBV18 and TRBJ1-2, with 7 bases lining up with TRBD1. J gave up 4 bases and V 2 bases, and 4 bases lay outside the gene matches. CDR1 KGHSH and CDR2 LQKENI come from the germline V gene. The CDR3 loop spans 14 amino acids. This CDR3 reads CASSPSGQFYGYTF. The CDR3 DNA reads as TGTGCCAGCTCACCATCGGGACAGTTCTATGGCTACACCTTC.

The CDR3 sequence: CASREGTDEAFF. The CDR3 DNA follows: TGCGCCAGCAGAGAGGGAACAGATGAAGCTTTCTTT. The V gene is TRBV5-1, the J gene TRBJ1-1, with D unclear. Germline V gene data show CDR1 as SGHRS and CDR2 as YFSETQ. The CDR3 runs 12 residues. V was pared by 5 bases and J by 7 bases, with 12 bases between.

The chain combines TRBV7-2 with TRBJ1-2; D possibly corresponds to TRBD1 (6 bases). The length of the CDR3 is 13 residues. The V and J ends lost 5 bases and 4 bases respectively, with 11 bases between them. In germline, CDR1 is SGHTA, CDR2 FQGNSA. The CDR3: CASSTDRSYGYTF. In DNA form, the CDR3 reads TGTGCCAGCAGCACGGACAGAAGCTATGGCTACACCTTC.

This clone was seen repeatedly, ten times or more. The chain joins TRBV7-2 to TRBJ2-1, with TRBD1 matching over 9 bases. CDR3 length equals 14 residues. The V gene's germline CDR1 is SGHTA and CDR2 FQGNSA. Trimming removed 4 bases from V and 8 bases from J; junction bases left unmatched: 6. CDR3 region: CASSWTGVGDEQFF. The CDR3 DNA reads TGTGCCAGCAGCTGGACAGGGGTCGGAGATGAGCAGTTCTTC.

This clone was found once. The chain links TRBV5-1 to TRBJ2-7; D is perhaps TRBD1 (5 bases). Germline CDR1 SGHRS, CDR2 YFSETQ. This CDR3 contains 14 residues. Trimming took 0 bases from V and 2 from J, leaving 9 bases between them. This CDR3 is CASSLEGRTYEQYF. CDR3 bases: TGCGCCAGCAGCTTGGAGGGGCGGACCTACGAGCAGTACTTC.

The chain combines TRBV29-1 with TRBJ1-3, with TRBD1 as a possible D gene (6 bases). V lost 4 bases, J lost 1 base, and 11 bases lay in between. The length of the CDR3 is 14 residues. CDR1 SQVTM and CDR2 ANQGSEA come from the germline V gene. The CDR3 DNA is TGCAGCGTTGTCCCCAGGGGTTCTGGAAACACCATATATTTT. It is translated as CSVVPRGSGNTIYF.

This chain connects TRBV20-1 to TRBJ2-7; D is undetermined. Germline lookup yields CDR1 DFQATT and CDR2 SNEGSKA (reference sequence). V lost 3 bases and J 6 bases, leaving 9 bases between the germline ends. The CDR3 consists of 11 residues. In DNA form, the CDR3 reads TGCAGTGCTAGCAGGCTTTTCGAGCAGTACTTC. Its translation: CSASRLFEQYF.

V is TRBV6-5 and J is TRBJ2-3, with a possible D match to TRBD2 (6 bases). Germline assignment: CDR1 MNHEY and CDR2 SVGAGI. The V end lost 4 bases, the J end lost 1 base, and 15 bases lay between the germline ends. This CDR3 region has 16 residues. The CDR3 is CASSSIQPSGTDTQYF. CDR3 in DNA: TGTGCCAGCAGTTCCATCCAGCCTAGCGGCACAGATACGCAGTATTTT.

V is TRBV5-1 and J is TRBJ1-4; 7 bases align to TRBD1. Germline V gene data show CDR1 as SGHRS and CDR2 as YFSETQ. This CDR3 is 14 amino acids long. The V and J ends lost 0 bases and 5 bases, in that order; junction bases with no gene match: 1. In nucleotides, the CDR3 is TGCGCCAGCAGCTTGGGACAGGGAAATGAAAAACTGTTTTTT. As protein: CASSLGQGNEKLFF. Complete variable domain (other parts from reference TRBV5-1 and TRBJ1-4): KAGVTQTPRYLIKTRGQQVTLSCSPISGHRSVSWYQQTPGQGLQFLFEYFSETQRNKGNFPGRFSGRQFSNSRSEMNVSTLELGDSALYLCASSLGQGNEKLFFGSGTQLSVL.

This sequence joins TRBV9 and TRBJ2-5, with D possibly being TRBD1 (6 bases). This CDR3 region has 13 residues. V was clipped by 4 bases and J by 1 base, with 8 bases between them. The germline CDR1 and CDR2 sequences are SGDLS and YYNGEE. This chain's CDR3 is CASSQGTQETQYF. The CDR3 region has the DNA TGTGCCAGCAGCCAGGGGACCCAAGAGACCCAGTACTTC.

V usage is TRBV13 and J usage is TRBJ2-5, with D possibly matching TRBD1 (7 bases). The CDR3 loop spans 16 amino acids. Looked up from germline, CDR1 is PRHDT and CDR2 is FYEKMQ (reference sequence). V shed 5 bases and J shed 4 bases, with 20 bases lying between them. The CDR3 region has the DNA TGTGCCAGCAGCGTTACCGGGACCCAGGGGGGAGAGACCCAGTACTTC. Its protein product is CASSVTGTQGGETQYF.

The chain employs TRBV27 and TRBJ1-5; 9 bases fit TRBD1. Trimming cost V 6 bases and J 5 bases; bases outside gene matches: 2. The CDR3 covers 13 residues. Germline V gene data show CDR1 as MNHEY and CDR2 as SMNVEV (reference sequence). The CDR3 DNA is TGTGCCAGCAGCCGACAGGGGGATCAGCCCCAGCATTTT. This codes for CASSRQGDQPQHF.

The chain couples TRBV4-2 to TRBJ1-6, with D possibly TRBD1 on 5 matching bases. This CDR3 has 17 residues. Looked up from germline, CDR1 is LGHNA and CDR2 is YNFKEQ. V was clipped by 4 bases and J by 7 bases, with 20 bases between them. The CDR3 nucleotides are TGTGCCAGCAGCCGAATCCCGGGGGATCCACCGAATTCACCCCTCCACTTT. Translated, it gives CASSRIPGDPPNSPLHF.

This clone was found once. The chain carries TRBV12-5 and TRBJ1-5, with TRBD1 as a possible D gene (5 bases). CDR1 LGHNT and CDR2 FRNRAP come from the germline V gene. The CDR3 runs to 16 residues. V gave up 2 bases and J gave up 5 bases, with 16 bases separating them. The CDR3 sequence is CASGLPEMGLYQPQHF. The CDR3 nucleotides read TGTGCTAGTGGTTTGCCAGAAATGGGACTCTATCAGCCCCAGCATTTT.

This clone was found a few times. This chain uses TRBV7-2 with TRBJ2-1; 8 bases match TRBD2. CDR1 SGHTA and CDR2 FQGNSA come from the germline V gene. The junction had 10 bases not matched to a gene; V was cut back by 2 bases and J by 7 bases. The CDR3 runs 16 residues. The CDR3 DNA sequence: TGTGCCAGCAGCTTATTTTCCAGCGGGGGACTAAATGAGCAGTTCTTC. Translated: CASSLFSSGGLNEQFF.

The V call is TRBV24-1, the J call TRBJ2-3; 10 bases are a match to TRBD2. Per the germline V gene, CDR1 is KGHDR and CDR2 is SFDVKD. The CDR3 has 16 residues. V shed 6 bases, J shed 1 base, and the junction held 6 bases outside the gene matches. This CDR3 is CATSRLAGDGTDTQYF. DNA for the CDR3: TGTGCCACCAGTAGACTAGCGGGCGACGGCACAGATACGCAGTATTTT.

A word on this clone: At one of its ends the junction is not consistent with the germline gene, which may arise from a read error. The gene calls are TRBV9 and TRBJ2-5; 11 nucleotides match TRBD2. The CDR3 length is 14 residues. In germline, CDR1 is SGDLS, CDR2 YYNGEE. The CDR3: CASNVVGTSGALNF. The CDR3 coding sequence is TGTGCCAGCAACGTAGTTGGGACTAGCGGAGCATTGAACTTC.

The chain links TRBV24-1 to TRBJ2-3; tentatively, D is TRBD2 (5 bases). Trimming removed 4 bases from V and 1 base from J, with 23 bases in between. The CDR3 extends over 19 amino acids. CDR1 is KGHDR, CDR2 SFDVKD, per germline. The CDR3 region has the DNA TGTGCCACCAGTGACTCTCTAATAGCCGGGAAGGGCGGCACAGATACGCAGTATTTT. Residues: CATSDSLIAGKGGTDTQYF.

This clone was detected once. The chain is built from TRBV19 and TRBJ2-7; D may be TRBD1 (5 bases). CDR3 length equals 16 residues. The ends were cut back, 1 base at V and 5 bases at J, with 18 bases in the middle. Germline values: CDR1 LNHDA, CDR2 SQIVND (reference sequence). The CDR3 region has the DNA TGTGCCAGTAGTATAGGAACAGGCAGGACCTTTGACGAGCAGTACTTC. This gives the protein CASSIGTGRTFDEQYF.

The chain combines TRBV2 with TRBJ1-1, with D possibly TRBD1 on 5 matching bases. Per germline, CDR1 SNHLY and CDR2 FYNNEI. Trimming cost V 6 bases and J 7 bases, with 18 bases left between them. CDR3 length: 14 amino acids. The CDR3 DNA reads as TGTGCCAGCAGCCTACGTACAGGTAAAAGTGAAGCTTTCTTT. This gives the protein CASSLRTGKSEAFF.

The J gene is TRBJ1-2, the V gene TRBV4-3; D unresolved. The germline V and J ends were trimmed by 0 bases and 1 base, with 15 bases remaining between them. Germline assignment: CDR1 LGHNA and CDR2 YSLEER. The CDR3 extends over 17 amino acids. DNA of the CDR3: TGCGCCAGCAGCCAAGAACCCGGGTCAGGACTTAACTATGGCTACACCTTC. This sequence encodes CASSQEPGSGLNYGYTF.

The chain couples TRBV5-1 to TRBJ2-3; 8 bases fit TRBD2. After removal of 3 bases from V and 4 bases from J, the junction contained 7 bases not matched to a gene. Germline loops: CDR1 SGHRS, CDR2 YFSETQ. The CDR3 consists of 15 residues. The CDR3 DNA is TGCGCCAGCAGCTCGGGAGGGGGGGCCGCAGATACGCAGTATTTT. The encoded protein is CASSSGGGAADTQYF.